This entry lists 20 T cell receptor beta chains sequenced from one sample in a study of sequential checkpoint blockade in melanoma. Repertoires were generated with immunoSEQ multiplex PCR, while TCRdb's copy carries only in-frame clones and drops some. The profile shows roughly 1,500 clones, 24% of them singletons. Documented treatment: randomized to nivolumab then ipilimumab (arm A) or the reverse (arm B). The starting material was tumor tissue (inferred from file names), obtained from a patient given nivolumab and ipilimumab in sequence. The receptors were gathered from a human donor with melanoma.

This clone has a handful of counts. CDR3: CASHGRYNSPLHF. DNA of the CDR3: TGTGCCAGCCATGGGAGGTATAATTCACCCCTCCACTTT. The genes are TRBV6-8 and TRBJ1-6; no reliable D call. Germline V gene data show CDR1 as MNHGY and CDR2 as SAAAGT. CDR3 length equals 13 residues. V was shortened by 8 bases and J by 4 bases, with 9 bases between the two germline ends.

This chain connects TRBV6-8 to TRBJ2-1; 11 bases line up with TRBD2. This CDR3 is built from 15 residues. CDR1 is MNHGY, CDR2 SAAAGT, per germline. After removal of 2 bases from V and 6 bases from J, the junction contained 3 bases not matched to a gene. DNA of the CDR3: TGTGCCAGCAGTTACCGGACTAGCGGGCTCAATGAGCAGTTCTTC. Translating it yields CASSYRTSGLNEQFF.

This clone is deemed medium-sized (0.01 to 0.1%). This rearrangement joins TRBV11-3 to TRBJ2-7, with D unresolved. Looked up from germline, CDR1 is SGHNT and CDR2 is YENEEA. This CDR3 spans 15 amino acids. V gave up 3 bases and J gave up 0 bases, with 12 bases separating them. CDR3 protein: CASSFGFGSSYEQYF. For the CDR3, the DNA is TGTGCCAGCAGCTTTGGATTCGGAAGCTCCTACGAGCAGTACTTC.

The genes are TRBV30 and TRBJ2-1, with TRBD1 matching 7 bases. Germline lookup yields CDR1 GTSNPN and CDR2 SVGIG (reference sequence). J gave up 12 bases and V 4 bases, and 12 bases lay outside the gene matches. There are 13 residues in the CDR3. This CDR3 is CAWNRGGVFGQFF. CDR3 in DNA: TGTGCCTGGAACAGGGGCGGCGTTTTTGGGCAGTTCTTC. The full variable domain, in which reference TRBV30 and TRBJ2-1 provide the parts outside the CDR3, is SQTIHQWPATLVQPVGSPLSLECTVEGTSNPNLYWYRQAAGRGLQLLFYSVGIGQISSEVPQNLSASRPQDRQFILSSKKLLLSDSGFYLCAWNRGGVFGQFFGPGTRLTVL.

By share of the sample, this clone is medium-sized (0.01 to 0.1%). The CDR3 sequence is CASSWGTGGQPQHF. In DNA form, the CDR3 reads TGTGCCAGCAGCTGGGGGACAGGCGGCCAGCCCCAGCATTTT. The genes are TRBV11-3 and TRBJ1-5; 8 nucleotides match TRBD1. V gave up 4 bases and J gave up 7 bases; unmatched junction bases: 6. This CDR3 contains 14 residues. Germline V gives CDR1 SGHNT, CDR2 YENEEA.

By sample fraction, this clone is medium-sized. The chain has TRBV11-3 and TRBJ1-4, with a possible D match to TRBD1 (5 bases). V was pared by 4 bases and J by 8 bases, with 17 bases between. This CDR3 is 15 amino acids long. CDR1 SGHNT and CDR2 YENEEA come from the germline V gene. The CDR3 sequence is CASSSYGGEGEKLFF. The CDR3 DNA sequence: TGTGCCAGCAGCTCCTACGGGGGGGAAGGCGAAAAACTGTTTTTT.

This clone was counted between two and nine times. V and J are TRBV12-5 and TRBJ1-1; D call uncertain. CDR3 size: 15 residues. CDR1 and CDR2 (germline): LGHNT, FRNRAP. The CDR3 protein is CASTPVGWKNTEAFF. CDR3 coding DNA: TGTGCCAGCACCCCGGTAGGGTGGAAGAACACTGAAGCTTTCTTT.

This clone is termed large. This chain links TRBV9 with TRBJ1-1; D perhaps matches TRBD1 (5 bases). This CDR3 contains 18 residues. V gave up 0 bases and J gave up 1 base, with 19 bases separating them. CDR1 is SGDLS, CDR2 YYNGEE, per germline. Written as DNA, the CDR3 is TGTGCCAGCAGCGTAGGGGTAAAGGGACCTACGGGGAACACTGAAGCTTTCTTT. Its protein is CASSVGVKGPTGNTEAFF.

The chain combines TRBV6-8 with TRBJ1-6; D is unclear. In germline, CDR1 is MNHGY, CDR2 SAAAGT. Trimming shortened V by 10 bases and J by 0 bases, and 19 bases separated the two germline ends. This CDR3 has 17 amino acids. CDR3 protein: CATQAGRRSSYNSPLHF. The CDR3, as DNA: TGTGCCACTCAAGCAGGACGGAGGAGCTCCTATAATTCACCCCTCCACTTT.

The chain recombines TRBV6-8 with TRBJ2-6; D is perhaps TRBD2 (6 bases). Looked up from germline, CDR1 is MNHGY and CDR2 is SAAAGT. CDR3 length equals 14 residues. V lost 9 bases and J lost 2, with 11 bases in between. The CDR3 reads CASGPGAGANVLTF. The CDR3 nucleotides read TGTGCCAGTGGCCCGGGGGCTGGGGCCAACGTCCTGACTTTC.

By sample share, this clone is medium-sized (0.01 to 0.1%). The chain uses TRBV11-3 and TRBJ2-1; 9 nucleotides line up with TRBD2. The V and J ends lost 1 base and 6 bases, in that order; junction bases with no gene match: 7. This CDR3 is built from 16 residues. The germline gives CDR1 SGHNT, CDR2 YENEEA. CDR3 region: CASSLVGSGGINEQFF. CDR3 DNA: TGTGCCAGCAGCTTAGTTGGTAGCGGGGGAATCAATGAGCAGTTCTTC.

This chain links TRBV5-1 with TRBJ2-5; 11 bases are a match to TRBD2. CDR3 size: 16 residues. J was trimmed by 2 bases and V by 2 bases; bases with no gene match: 5. Germline V gives CDR1 SGHRS, CDR2 YFSETQ. The CDR3: CASSLLGLADQETQYF. CDR3 nucleotide sequence: TGCGCCAGCAGCTTACTGGGACTAGCGGATCAAGAGACCCAGTACTTC.

This chain connects TRBV19 to TRBJ1-1; D perhaps matches TRBD1 (5 bases). Germline-derived CDR1 and CDR2 are LNHDA and SQIVND (reference sequence). CDR3 size: 15 residues. The germline V and J ends were trimmed by 6 bases and 0 bases, with 14 bases remaining between them. In DNA, the CDR3 is TGTGCCAGTAGAAGGCAGGGAGAAGTGAACACTGAAGCTTTCTTT. It is translated as CASRRQGEVNTEAFF. The variable domain in full, with the rest retrieved from reference TRBV19 and TRBJ1-1, is DGGITQSPKYLFRKEGQNVTLSCEQNLNHDAMYWYRQDPGQGLRLIYYSQIVNDFQKGDIAEGYSVSREKKESFPLTVTSAQKNPTAFYLCASRRQGEVNTEAFFGQGTRLTVV.

V usage is TRBV4-1 and J usage is TRBJ2-1; D is undetermined. V was clipped by 2 bases and J by 8 bases, with 10 bases between them. CDR1 is MGHRA, CDR2 YSYEKL, per germline. There are 13 residues in the CDR3. The CDR3 region has the DNA TGCGCCAGCAGCCAATACGTTCGGGATGAGCAGTTCTTC. It encodes CASSQYVRDEQFF.

This chain links TRBV5-1 with TRBJ2-2, with 8 bases lining up with TRBD2. The germline CDR1 and CDR2 sequences are SGHRS and YFSETQ. Trimming removed 6 bases from V and 7 bases from J; junction bases left unmatched: 23. This CDR3 spans 19 amino acids. The CDR3 here is CASTKTSIAGIRPVGELFF. In DNA form, the CDR3 reads TGCGCCAGCACCAAAACAAGTATAGCGGGAATCCGTCCCGTCGGGGAGCTGTTTTTT. The entire variable domain, with the rest obtained from reference TRBV5-1 and TRBJ2-2, is as follows: KAGVTQTPRYLIKTRGQQVTLSCSPISGHRSVSWYQQTPGQGLQFLFEYFSETQRNKGNFPGRFSGRQFSNSRSEMNVSTLELGDSALYLCASTKTSIAGIRPVGELFFGEGSRLTVL.

The V and J genes are TRBV6-8 and TRBJ2-7, with TRBD2 identical over 7 bases. The CDR3 loop spans 19 amino acids. Trimming removed 2 bases from V and 1 base from J; junction bases left unmatched: 17. Germline V gene lookup returns CDR1 MNHGY and CDR2 SAAAGT. CDR3 nucleotides: TGTGCCAGCAGTTACAGGATTGCTAGCGGACTTATAAATTCCTACGAGCAGTACTTC. The encoded protein is CASSYRIASGLINSYEQYF.

This sequence joins TRBV6-8 and TRBJ2-1, with 13 bases that match TRBD2. The CDR3 covers 13 residues. V shed 8 bases, J shed 9 bases, and the junction held 4 bases outside the gene matches. In germline, CDR1 is MNHGY, CDR2 SAAAGT. This CDR3 reads CASGLAGDSEQFF. The DNA of the CDR3 is TGTGCCAGCGGACTAGCGGGAGATAGTGAGCAGTTCTTC.

The V call is TRBV30, the J call TRBJ2-7; weak D call: TRBD1 (7 bases). This CDR3 contains 13 residues. Looked up from germline, CDR1 is GTSNPN and CDR2 is SVGIG (reference sequence). The V end lost 3 bases, the J end lost 4 bases, and 13 bases lay between the germline ends. Written as DNA, the CDR3 is TGTGCCTGGAGAGGGGCAGGGGGGTACGAGCAGTACTTC. It encodes CAWRGAGGYEQYF.

This clone was detected a few times. The chain links TRBV29-1 to TRBJ1-3; D unclear. Trimming removed 4 bases from V and 0 bases from J, with 10 bases in between. Germline CDR1 is SQVTM and CDR2 is ANQGSEA. This CDR3 is built from 14 residues. The CDR3 loop reads CSVGGDYSGNTIYF. The DNA of the CDR3 is TGCAGCGTTGGTGGGGATTACTCTGGAAACACCATATATTTT.

The V call is TRBV6-8, the J call TRBJ2-1, with D tentatively TRBD1 (6 bases). Germline loops: CDR1 MNHGY, CDR2 SAAAGT. The V gene lost 2 bases and the J gene lost 6 bases, with 20 bases spanning the gap. This CDR3 has 17 residues. The CDR3 DNA is TGTGCCAGCAGTTACCCAGGGCGGCAGGGACACCTCAATGAGCAGTTCTTC. Translating gives CASSYPGRQGHLNEQFF.